Below, 10 T cell receptor beta chains from the same sample are listed, as sequenced in a study of Graves' ophthalmopathy and Graves' hyperthyroidism. Amplification of the TCR beta CDR3 regions used RNA transcripts (as template). RT-PCR was first run with HTBI primers, then multiplex PCR in a second round. One entry per CDR3 protein, called by TCRdb with MiXCR from the multiplex PCR reads. The sample consists of about 740,000 distinct CDR3 sequences, about 44% of them appearing once. The sample consisted of peripheral blood. Source of these receptors: an adult man with Graves' ophthalmopathy.

This clonotype was seen only a few times. The chain couples TRBV4-3 to TRBJ2-7; tentatively, D is TRBD1 (5 bases). Trimming stripped 6 bases from V and 0 bases from J, with 15 bases between. The CDR3 has 15 residues. Germline CDR1 is LGHNA and CDR2 is YSLEER. The CDR3 DNA follows: TGCGCCAGCAGTCTAGGGGTTTCGATCTCCTACGAGCAGTACTTC. It translates to CASSLGVSISYEQYF.

This clonotype appeared a few times. The J gene is TRBJ1-1, the V gene TRBV25-1; D unresolved. The germline V and J ends were trimmed by 8 bases and 3 bases, with 22 bases remaining between them. CDR1 is MGHDK, CDR2 SYGVNS, per germline. The CDR3 spans 16 residues. The CDR3 loop reads CASSPDLPGFDTEAFF. In DNA form, the CDR3 reads TGTGCCAGCTCACCGGACCTCCCGGGTTTCGACACTGAAGCTTTCTTT. The entire variable domain, with the rest obtained from reference TRBV25-1 and TRBJ1-1, is as follows: EADIYQTPRYLVIGTGKKITLECSQTMGHDKMYWYQQDPGMELHLIHYSYGVNSTEKGDLSSESTVSRIRTEHFPLTLESARPSHTSQYLCASSPDLPGFDTEAFFGQGTRLTVV.

This chain links TRBV19 with TRBJ2-3; TRBD2 might be the D (6 bases). Between the trimmed V and J ends, which lost 11 bases and 3 bases, there was a span of 12 bases. The CDR3 extends over 12 amino acids. The germline gives CDR1 LNHDA, CDR2 SQIVND (reference sequence). The CDR3, as DNA: TGTGCCTGCACGGGAGCGACAGATACGCAGTATTTT. This gives the protein CACTGATDTQYF.

The gene calls are TRBV25-1 and TRBJ2-7; D remains ambiguous. V lost 1 base, J lost 2 bases, and 6 bases lay in between. The CDR3 sequence is 13 residues long. Germline V gene data show CDR1 as MGHDK and CDR2 as SYGVNS. The CDR3 region is CASSESGPYEQYF. CDR3 sequence (DNA): TGTGCCAGCAGTGAATCTGGTCCCTACGAGCAGTACTTC.

With respect to this clonotype: The germline gene is not matched at one end of the junction; a read error may be the cause. V and J are TRBV10-3 and TRBJ2-7; no definite D call. The CDR3 is 12 residues long. Germline-derived CDR1 and CDR2 are ENHRY and SYGVKD. CDR3 in DNA: TGTGCCAGCAGTTACGTTAATGGCGAGCAGTACTTC. This translates into CASSYVNGEQYF.

In this sample, this clonotype turned up many times. The chain employs TRBV20-1 and TRBJ1-2; D gene ambiguous. V was pared by 5 bases and J by 8 bases, with 15 bases between. The germline V gene encodes CDR1 DFQATT and CDR2 SNEGSKA (reference sequence). The CDR3 has 12 amino acids. The CDR3 region has the DNA TGCAGTGCTTCATTAGGTGGTGGCGGCTACACCTTC. Its translation: CSASLGGGGYTF.

The chain couples TRBV25-1 to TRBJ1-6; TRBD1 aligns across 8 bases. This CDR3 has 15 amino acids. CDR1 MGHDK and CDR2 SYGVNS come from the germline V gene. V dropped 1 base and J dropped 8; count of bases not matched to a gene: 4. The CDR3 protein is CASSEFRDRYSPLHF. DNA of the CDR3: TGTGCCAGCAGTGAATTTAGGGACAGGTATTCACCCCTCCACTTT. Filled out from reference TRBV25-1 and TRBJ1-6, the complete variable domain reads EADIYQTPRYLVIGTGKKITLECSQTMGHDKMYWYQQDPGMELHLIHYSYGVNSTEKGDLSSESTVSRIRTEHFPLTLESARPSHTSQYLCASSEFRDRYSPLHFGNGTRLTVT.

The V call is TRBV5-1, the J call TRBJ1-4; 8 nucleotides line up with TRBD1. V lost 7 bases to trimming and J lost 3 bases; unmatched junction nucleotides: 2. The CDR3 has 13 amino acids. Germline values: CDR1 SGHRS, CDR2 YFSETQ. CDR3 DNA sequence: TGCGCCAGCGGGACAGGACCTAATGAAAAACTGTTTTTT. This sequence encodes CASGTGPNEKLFF.

This clonotype has more than one count but fewer than ten. The rearrangement joins TRBV20-1 to TRBJ1-2; D unclear. Germline loops: CDR1 DFQATT, CDR2 SNEGSKA (reference sequence). The CDR3 loop spans 13 amino acids. V was trimmed by 3 bases and J by 5 bases, leaving 13 bases between them. The CDR3 reads CSARSPEAYGYTF. The CDR3, as DNA: TGCAGTGCTAGGTCCCCTGAGGCTTATGGCTACACCTTC.

This clonotype occurred a few times. This chain joins TRBV20-1 and TRBJ1-5; 7 nucleotides match TRBD1. This CDR3 is 14 amino acids long. V trimming: 6 bases; J trimming: 0 bases; junction bases outside the gene matches: 5. In germline, CDR1 is DFQATT, CDR2 SNEGSKA (reference sequence). DNA for the CDR3: TGCAGTGCCCTGGACAGGTATAGCAATCAGCCCCAGCATTTT. Translated: CSALDRYSNQPQHF.